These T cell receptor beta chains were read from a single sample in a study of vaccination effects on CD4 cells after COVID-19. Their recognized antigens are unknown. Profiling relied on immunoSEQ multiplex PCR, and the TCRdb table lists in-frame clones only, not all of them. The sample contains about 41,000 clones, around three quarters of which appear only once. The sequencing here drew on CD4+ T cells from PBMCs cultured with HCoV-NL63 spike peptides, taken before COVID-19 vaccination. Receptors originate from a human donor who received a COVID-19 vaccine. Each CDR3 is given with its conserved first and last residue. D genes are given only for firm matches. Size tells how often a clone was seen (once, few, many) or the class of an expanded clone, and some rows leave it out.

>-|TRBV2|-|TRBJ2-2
TGTGCCAGCAGTGAAACCGACAGAACTCACACCGGGGAGCTGTTTTTT
CASSETDRTHTGELFF
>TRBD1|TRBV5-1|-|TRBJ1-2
TGCGCCAGCAGCTTGGCGGGACAGGGGGGAGGCTACACCTTC
CASSLAGQGGGYTF
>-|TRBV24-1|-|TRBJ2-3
TGTGCCACCGGGGCTGGTTGGGGGGCCACAGATACGCAGTATTTT
CATGAGWGATDTQYF
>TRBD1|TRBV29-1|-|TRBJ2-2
TGCAGCGTTGGTAGGGAGAGGGGGCGACCCGGGGAGCTGTTTTTT
CSVGRERGRPGELFF
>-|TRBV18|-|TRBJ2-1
TGTGCCAGCTCTCCCCCAGGGTCTTACTCCTACAATGAGCAGTTCTTC
CASSPPGSYSYNEQFF
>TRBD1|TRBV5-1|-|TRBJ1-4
TGCGCCAGCAGCTTGGGACAGGGGTTTAATGAAAAACTGTTTTTT
CASSLGQGFNEKLFF
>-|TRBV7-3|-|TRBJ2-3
TGTGCCAGCAGCTTAAGCGGCGGGACAGATACGCAGTATTTT
CASSLSGGTDTQYF
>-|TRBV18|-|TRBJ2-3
TGTGCCAGCTCACCTCCAGGGGGCACAGATACGCAGTATTTT
CASSPPGGTDTQYF
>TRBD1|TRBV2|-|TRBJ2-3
TGTGCCAGCAGTCTTGGACAGGGTGGCACAGATACGCAGTATTTT
CASSLGQGGTDTQYF
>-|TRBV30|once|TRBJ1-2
TGTGCCTGGACCTCCCGGGGGGGGAACTATGGCTACACCTTC
CAWTSRGGNYGYTF